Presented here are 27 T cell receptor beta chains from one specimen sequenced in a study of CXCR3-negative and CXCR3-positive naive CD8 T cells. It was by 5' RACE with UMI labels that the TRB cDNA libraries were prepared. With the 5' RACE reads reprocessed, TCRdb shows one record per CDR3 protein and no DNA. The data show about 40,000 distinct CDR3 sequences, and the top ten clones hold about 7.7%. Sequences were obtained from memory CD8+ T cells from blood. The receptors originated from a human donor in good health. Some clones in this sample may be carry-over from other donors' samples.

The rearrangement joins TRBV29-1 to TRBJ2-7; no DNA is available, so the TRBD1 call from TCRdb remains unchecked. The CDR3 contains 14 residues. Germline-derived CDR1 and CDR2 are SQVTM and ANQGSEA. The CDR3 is CSVRNRDGTYEQYF.

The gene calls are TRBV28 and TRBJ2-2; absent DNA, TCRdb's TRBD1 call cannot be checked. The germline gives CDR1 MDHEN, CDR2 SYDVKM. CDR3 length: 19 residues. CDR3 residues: CASSFSPGWASGYTGELFF.

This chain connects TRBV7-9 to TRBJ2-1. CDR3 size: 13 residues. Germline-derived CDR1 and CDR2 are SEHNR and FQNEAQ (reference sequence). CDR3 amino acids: CASRPRGDNEQFF. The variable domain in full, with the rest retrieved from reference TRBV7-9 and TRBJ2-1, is DTGVSQNPRHKITKRGQNVTFRCDPISEHNRLYWYRQTLGQGPEFLTYFQNEAQLEKSRLLSDRFSAERPKGSFSTLEIQRTEQGDSAMYLCASRPRGDNEQFFGPGTRLTVL.

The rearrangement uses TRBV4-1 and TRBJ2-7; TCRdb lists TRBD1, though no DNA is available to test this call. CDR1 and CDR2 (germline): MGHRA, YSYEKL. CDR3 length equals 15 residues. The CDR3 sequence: CASSQVVARGDEQYF.

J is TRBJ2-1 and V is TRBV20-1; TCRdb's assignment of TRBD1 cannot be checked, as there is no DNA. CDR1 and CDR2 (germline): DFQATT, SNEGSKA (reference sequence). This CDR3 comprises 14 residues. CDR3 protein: CSARDRGAYNEQFF.

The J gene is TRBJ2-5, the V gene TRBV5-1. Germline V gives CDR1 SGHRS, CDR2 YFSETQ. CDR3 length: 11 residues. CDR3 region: CASRLQETQYF.

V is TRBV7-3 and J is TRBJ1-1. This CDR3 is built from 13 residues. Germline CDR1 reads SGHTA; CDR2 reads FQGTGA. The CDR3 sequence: CASRKHGNTEAFF.

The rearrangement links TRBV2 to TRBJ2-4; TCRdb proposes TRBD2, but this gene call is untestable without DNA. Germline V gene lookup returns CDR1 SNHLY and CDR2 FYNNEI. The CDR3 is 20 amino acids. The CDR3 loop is CASSDSYELAGAEAKNIQYF.

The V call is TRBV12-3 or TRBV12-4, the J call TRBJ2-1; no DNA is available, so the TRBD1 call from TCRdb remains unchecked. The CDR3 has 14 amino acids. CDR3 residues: CASSEQGIINEQFF.

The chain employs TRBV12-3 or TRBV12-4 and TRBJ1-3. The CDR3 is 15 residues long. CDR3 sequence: CASSRPWGSGNTIYF.

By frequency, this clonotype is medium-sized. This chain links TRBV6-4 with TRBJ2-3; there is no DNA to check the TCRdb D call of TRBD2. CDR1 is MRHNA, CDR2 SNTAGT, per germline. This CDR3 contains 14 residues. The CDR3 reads CASSEEGSTDTQYF.

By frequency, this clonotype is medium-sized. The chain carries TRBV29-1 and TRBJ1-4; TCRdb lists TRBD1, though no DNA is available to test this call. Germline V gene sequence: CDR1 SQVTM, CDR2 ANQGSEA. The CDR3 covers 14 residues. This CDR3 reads CSVAQGNSNEKLFF.

The CDR3 spells CASSQDPGRVLDEQYF. V gene TRBV14 combines with J gene TRBJ2-7; absent DNA, TCRdb's TRBD1 call cannot be checked. In germline, CDR1 is SGHDN, CDR2 FVKESK. The CDR3 sequence is 16 residues long.

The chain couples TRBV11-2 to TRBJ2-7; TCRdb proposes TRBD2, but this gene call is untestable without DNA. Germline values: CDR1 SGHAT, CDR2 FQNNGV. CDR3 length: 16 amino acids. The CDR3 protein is CASLAGIEKTPYEQYF.

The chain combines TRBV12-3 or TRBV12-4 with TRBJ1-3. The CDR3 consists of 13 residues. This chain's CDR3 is CASSQGAGNTIYF.

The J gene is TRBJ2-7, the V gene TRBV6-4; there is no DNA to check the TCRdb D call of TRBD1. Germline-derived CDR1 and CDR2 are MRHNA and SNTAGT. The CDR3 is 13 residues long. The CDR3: CASSAGRGYEQYF.

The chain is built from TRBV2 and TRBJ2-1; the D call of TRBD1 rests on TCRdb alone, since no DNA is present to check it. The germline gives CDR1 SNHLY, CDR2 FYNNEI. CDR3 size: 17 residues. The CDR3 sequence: CASNLRSGGAFEDEQFF.

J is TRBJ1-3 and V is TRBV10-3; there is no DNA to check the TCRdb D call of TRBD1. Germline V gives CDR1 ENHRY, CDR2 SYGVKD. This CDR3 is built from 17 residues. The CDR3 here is CAISDETGDRSGNTIYF.

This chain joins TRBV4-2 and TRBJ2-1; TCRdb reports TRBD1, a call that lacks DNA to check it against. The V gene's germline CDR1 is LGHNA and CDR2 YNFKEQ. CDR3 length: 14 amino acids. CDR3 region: CASSQGDSPNEQFF.

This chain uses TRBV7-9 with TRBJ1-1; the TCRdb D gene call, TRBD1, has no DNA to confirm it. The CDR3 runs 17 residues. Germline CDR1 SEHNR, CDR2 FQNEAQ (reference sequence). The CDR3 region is CASSLGPLGDRNTEAFF.

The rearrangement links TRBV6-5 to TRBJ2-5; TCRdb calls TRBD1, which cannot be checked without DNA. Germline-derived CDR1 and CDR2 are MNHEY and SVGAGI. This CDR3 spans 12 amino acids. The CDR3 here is CASWDSQETQYF.

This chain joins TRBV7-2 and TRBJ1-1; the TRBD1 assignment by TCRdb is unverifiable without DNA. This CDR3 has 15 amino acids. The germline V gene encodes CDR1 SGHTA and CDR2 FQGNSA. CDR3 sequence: CASSPPRGQRTEAFF.

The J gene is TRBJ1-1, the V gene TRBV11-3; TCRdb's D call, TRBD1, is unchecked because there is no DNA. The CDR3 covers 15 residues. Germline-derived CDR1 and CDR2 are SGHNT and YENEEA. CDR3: CASNIRDVMNTEAFF.

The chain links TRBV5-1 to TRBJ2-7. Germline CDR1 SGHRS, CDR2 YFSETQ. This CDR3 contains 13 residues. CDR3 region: CASSLAGEYEQYF.

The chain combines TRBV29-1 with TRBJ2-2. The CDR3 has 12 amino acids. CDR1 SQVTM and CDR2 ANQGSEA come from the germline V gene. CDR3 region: CSVEVMPGELFF.

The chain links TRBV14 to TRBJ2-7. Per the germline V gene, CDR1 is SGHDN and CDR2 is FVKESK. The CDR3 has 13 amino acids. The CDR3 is CASSQNDPAEQYF. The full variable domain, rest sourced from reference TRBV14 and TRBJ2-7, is EAGVTQFPSHSVIEKGQTVTLRCDPISGHDNLYWYRRVMGKEIKFLLHFVKESKQDESGMPNNRFLAERTGGTYSTLKVQPAELEDSGVYFCASSQNDPAEQYFGPGTRLTVT.

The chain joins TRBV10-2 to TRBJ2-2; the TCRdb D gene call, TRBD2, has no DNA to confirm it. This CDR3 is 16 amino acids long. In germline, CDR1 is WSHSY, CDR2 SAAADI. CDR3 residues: CASSTASGSNTGELFF.